Described below is a single T cell receptor (beta chain) sequence and its context. Antigen specificity is unknown. These data come from a study of cytomegalovirus exposure and HLA in healthy donors. In the PCR, 60 Vbeta and 13 Jbeta primers were used. Using immunoSEQ multiplex PCR, the repertoire was profiled, and TCRdb retains in-frame clones only, with some absent. The repertoire has approximately 280,000 clones, about 90% of them found once; the top ten carry roughly 2.1%. Germline loops: CDR1 SGHNT, CDR2 YYREEE (reference sequence). CDR3 length: 13 amino acids. V was cut by 5 bases and J by 5 bases, with 10 bases left in between. Findings and caveats of the study: With further analysis later on, most CMV-associated TCR beta chains appeared HLA-restricted. Presence/absence analyses supposed approximately even sequencing depth among donors.

The chain carries TRBV5-4 and TRBJ2-2; D is unresolved. The TCR comes from a woman under 30 in good health and CMV-seronegative. The sequencing sample was made of PBMCs. This chain's CDR3 is CASSFPNTGELFF. CDR3 nucleotides: TGTGCCAGCAGTTTCCCTAATACCGGGGAGCTGTTTTTT.